What follows are 8 T cell receptor beta chains derived from one specimen sequenced in a study of blood T cell repertoires in COVID-19. Measured with immunoSEQ multiplex PCR; TCRdb has only the in-frame clones, and not every one. The table shows 170,000 or so clones, with approximately 88% occurring only once. The specimen sequenced was peripheral blood. The receptors were gathered from a woman aged 55-70 years with acute or convalescent COVID-19.

This clone appeared once. The J gene is TRBJ2-3, the V gene TRBV7-6, with 12 bases matching TRBD1. The CDR3 has 15 residues. Losses at the gene ends were 5 bases for V and 8 bases for J; bases not matched to a gene: 8. From germline, CDR1 is SGHVS and CDR2 FNYEAQ. In nucleotides, the CDR3 is TGTGCCAGCAGCCCCGGGACAGGGGGCGCGGGTACGCAGTATTTT. Translated: CASSPGTGGAGTQYF.

V gene TRBV7-2 combines with J gene TRBJ2-7, with 7 positions matching TRBD1. There are 13 residues in the CDR3. V lost 5 bases and J lost 2; bases outside the gene matches: 3. The V gene's germline CDR1 is SGHTA and CDR2 FQGNSA. The chain's CDR3 is CASSLGTAYEQYF. The DNA of the CDR3 is TGTGCCAGCAGCCTCGGGACAGCCTACGAGCAGTACTTC.

The J gene is TRBJ1-2, the V gene TRBV28; D is ambiguous. Between the trimmed V and J ends, which lost 1 base and 0 bases, there was a span of 3 bases. The germline CDR1 and CDR2 sequences are MDHEN and SYDVKM. CDR3 length equals 13 residues. The CDR3 here is CASSLSPNYGYTF. CDR3 DNA sequence: TGTGCCAGCAGTTTATCTCCTAACTATGGCTACACCTTC.

V usage is TRBV27 and J usage is TRBJ2-1; D uncertain. This CDR3 has 11 residues. The V and J ends lost 4 bases and 5 bases respectively, with 3 bases between them. CDR1 MNHEY and CDR2 SMNVEV come from the germline V gene (reference sequence). The CDR3 is CASSSNNEQFF. The CDR3 DNA reads TGTGCCAGCAGTTCAAACAATGAGCAGTTCTTC.

V and J are TRBV4-2 and TRBJ2-1; 8 bases are a match to TRBD2. The ends lost 0 bases at V and 6 bases at J; junction bases unmatched: 4. Germline CDR1 and CDR2: LGHNA and YNFKEQ. The CDR3 extends over 15 amino acids. The CDR3 spells CASSQDPGTSNEQFF. DNA for the CDR3: TGTGCCAGCAGCCAAGACCCCGGGACTAGCAATGAGCAGTTCTTC.

This clone has just a few counts. The chain carries TRBV4-1 and TRBJ2-2; 15 bases fit TRBD2. This CDR3 comprises 19 residues. The V gene's germline CDR1 is MGHRA and CDR2 YSYEKL. Trimming took 4 bases from V and 2 from J; bases not matched to a gene: 8. The CDR3 bases are TGCGCCAGCAGCCGAGGGACTAGCGGGGGGCGGGGTAACACCGGGGAGCTGTTTTTT. This translates into CASSRGTSGGRGNTGELFF.

The V call is TRBV10-3, the J call TRBJ2-5, with 8 positions matching TRBD1. Germline V lookup: CDR1 ENHRY, CDR2 SYGVKD. The CDR3 runs 15 residues. After removal of 6 bases from V and 5 bases from J, the junction contained 11 bases not matched to a gene. The CDR3 here is CAIRGAGGQQETQYF. The CDR3 DNA follows: TGTGCCATCAGAGGGGCAGGGGGCCAGCAGGAGACCCAGTACTTC.

CDR3 in amino acids: CSVEGQGLVFF. CDR3 in DNA: TGCAGCGTTGAGGGCCAGGGGTTAGTTTTCTTT. This chain joins TRBV29-1 and TRBJ1-1, with a possible D match to TRBD1 (6 bases). V dropped 3 bases and J dropped 13 bases, with 15 bases sitting between them. Per the germline V gene, CDR1 is SQVTM and CDR2 is ANQGSEA. The CDR3 loop spans 11 amino acids.